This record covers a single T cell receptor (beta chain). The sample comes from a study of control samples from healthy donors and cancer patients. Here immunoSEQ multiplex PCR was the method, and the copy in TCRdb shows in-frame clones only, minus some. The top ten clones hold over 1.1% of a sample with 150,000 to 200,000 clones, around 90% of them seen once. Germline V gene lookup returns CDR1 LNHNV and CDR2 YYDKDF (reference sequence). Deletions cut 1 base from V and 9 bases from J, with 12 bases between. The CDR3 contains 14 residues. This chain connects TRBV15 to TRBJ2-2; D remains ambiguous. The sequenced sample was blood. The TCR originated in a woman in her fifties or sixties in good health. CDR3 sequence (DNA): TGTGCCACCAGCAGAGCCATACGGGTTTGGGAGCTGTTTTTT. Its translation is CATSRAIRVWELFF.